The next 6 T cell receptor beta chains were all read from a single sample in a study of blood T cell repertoires in COVID-19. The protocol was immunoSEQ multiplex PCR, while the TCRdb copy is restricted to in-frame clones and leaves out a portion. This table has more than 55,000 clones, 80% to 90% appearing once. Sequencing was done on a sample of peripheral blood. These receptors were taken from a man between 60 and 75 years old with active or convalescent COVID-19.

In this sample, this clone turned up once. The chain couples TRBV4-1 to TRBJ2-5, with TRBD1 matching 7 bases. The germline V gene has CDR1 MGHRA and CDR2 YSYEKL. The CDR3 spans 12 residues. The V segment lost 5 bases and the J segment 3 bases; nucleotides outside the gene matches: 0. CDR3 protein: CASSGQEETQYF. In nucleotides, the CDR3 is TGCGCCAGCAGCGGACAGGAAGAGACCCAGTACTTC.

The J gene is TRBJ1-1, the V gene TRBV7-2; D ambiguous. Germline V CDR1 and CDR2: SGHTA, FQGNSA. This CDR3 region has 16 residues. V dropped 4 bases and J dropped 1 base, with 16 bases sitting between them. As DNA, the CDR3 is TGTGCCAGCAGCTCCCAGATCCATCGGGGGAACACTGAAGCTTTCTTT. It specifies CASSSQIHRGNTEAFF.

The chain combines TRBV6-6 with TRBJ1-6; 9 nucleotides agree with TRBD1. The CDR3 is made up of 15 amino acids. V trimming: 8 bases; J trimming: 4 bases; junction bases outside the gene matches: 6. Germline V gene sequence: CDR1 MNHNY, CDR2 SVGAGI (reference sequence). The CDR3 DNA reads TGTGCCAGCCTTTCGACAGGGGGATATAATTCACCCCTCCACTTT. It yields the protein CASLSTGGYNSPLHF.

V is TRBV19 and J is TRBJ1-2, with 8 bases lining up with TRBD1. V was clipped by 6 bases and J by 3 bases; unmatched bases: 12. The CDR3 covers 16 residues. Germline V gives CDR1 LNHDA, CDR2 SQIVND (reference sequence). CDR3 in DNA: TGTGCCAGTAGAAGAACTCAGGGGGCTTTAGACTATGGCTACACCTTC. Translating it yields CASRRTQGALDYGYTF.

The V call is TRBV27, the J call TRBJ1-5; 7 nucleotides match TRBD1. Germline-derived CDR1 and CDR2 are MNHEY and SMNVEV (reference sequence). Trimming at V came to 3 bases and at J to 0 bases, leaving 2 bases not matched to a gene. This CDR3 is 15 amino acids long. For the CDR3, the DNA is TGTGCCAGCAGTTTGTCAGGGGGTAGCAATCAGCCCCAGCATTTT. Translated, it gives CASSLSGGSNQPQHF.

The genes are TRBV18 and TRBJ1-1; D gene uncertain. The V gene lost 5 bases and the J gene lost 5 bases, with 18 bases spanning the gap. The CDR3 totals 15 residues. Germline V gene data show CDR1 as KGHSH and CDR2 as LQKENI. In DNA form, the CDR3 reads TGTGCCAGCTCAAACCAGGAGGACGTCGGTACTGAAGCTTTCTTT. This gives the protein CASSNQEDVGTEAFF. The full variable domain, its missing parts supplied by reference TRBV18 and TRBJ1-1, is NAGVMQNPRHLVRRRGQEARLRCSPMKGHSHVYWYRQLPEEGLKFMVYLQKENIIDESGMPKERFSAEFPKEGPSILRIQQVVRGDSAAYFCASSNQEDVGTEAFFGQGTRLTVV.